Listed below are T cell receptor beta chains from one sample, sequenced in a study of a mutant IDH1 vaccine in newly diagnosed glioma. The antigens for these receptors are not known. The data were produced by immunoSEQ multiplex PCR, yet TCRdb's version contains in-frame clones alone and is incomplete. Counted here are tens of thousands of clones, about 90% occurring once; the ten biggest clones make up 0.75% to 0.95%. The sample consisted of PBMCs, taken from a glioma patient whose treatment included an IDH1 peptide vaccine. Every receptor here comes from a woman between 45 and 65 years old with glioma. CDR3s include the opening cysteine and the closing phenylalanine or tryptophan. Each record gives: clone size, D gene, V gene, J gene, CDR3 protein, CDR3 DNA. A D gene is named only where the DNA matches it firmly. For some rows the clone size is stated as once, few or many, or as a class when expanded; others skip it.

abundance: -
d_gene: -
v_gene: TRBV5-1
j_gene: TRBJ2-6
CDR3aa: CASSPQGSGANVLTF
CDR3nt: TGCGCCAGCAGCCCACAGGGCTCTGGGGCCAACGTCCTGACTTTC

abundance: -
d_gene: -
v_gene: TRBV6-5
j_gene: TRBJ2-3
CDR3aa: CASRSIADTQYF
CDR3nt: TGTGCCAGCAGGTCTATAGCAGATACGCAGTATTTT

abundance: -
d_gene: TRBD2
v_gene: TRBV5-1
j_gene: TRBJ2-2
CDR3aa: CASSLPPGSGRASGELFF
CDR3nt: TGCGCCAGCAGCTTACCCCCGGGTAGCGGGAGAGCGAGCGGGGAGCTGTTTTTT

abundance: -
d_gene: TRBD1
v_gene: TRBV19
j_gene: TRBJ2-7
CDR3aa: CASKGTGHYEQYF
CDR3nt: TGTGCCAGTAAAGGGACAGGGCACTACGAGCAGTACTTC

abundance: -
d_gene: -
v_gene: TRBV5-6
j_gene: TRBJ2-1
CDR3aa: CASSLGGVGHEQFF
CDR3nt: TGTGCCAGCAGCTTGGGCGGGGTCGGCCATGAGCAGTTCTTC

abundance: -
d_gene: -
v_gene: TRBV28
j_gene: TRBJ2-3
CDR3aa: CASTVGRGPIRADTQYF
CDR3nt: TGTGCCAGCACCGTAGGCCGTGGTCCCATTAGGGCAGATACGCAGTATTTT

abundance: -
d_gene: -
v_gene: TRBV5-8
j_gene: TRBJ1-5
CDR3aa: CASSLPQGKGDQPQHF
CDR3nt: TGTGCCAGCAGCTTGCCCCAGGGCAAGGGGGATCAGCCCCAGCATTTT

abundance: once
d_gene: -
v_gene: TRBV19
j_gene: TRBJ2-1
CDR3aa: CASSPIDRAGNEQFF
CDR3nt: TGTGCCAGTAGCCCTATTGACAGGGCGGGGAATGAGCAGTTCTTC

abundance: -
d_gene: -
v_gene: TRBV19
j_gene: TRBJ1-5
CDR3aa: CASSPSGTGPNQPQHF
CDR3nt: TGTGCCAGTAGCCCATCCGGGACCGGCCCCAATCAGCCCCAGCATTTT

abundance: once
d_gene: -
v_gene: TRBV10-1
j_gene: TRBJ2-4
CDR3aa: CASSDGAFAKNIQYF
CDR3nt: TGCGCCAGCAGTGACGGGGCTTTTGCCAAAAACATTCAGTACTTC

abundance: -
d_gene: -
v_gene: TRBV7-9
j_gene: TRBJ2-7
CDR3aa: CASSPTLSHEQYF
CDR3nt: TGTGCCAGCAGCCCGACCCTTTCCCACGAGCAGTACTTC

abundance: -
d_gene: -
v_gene: TRBV18
j_gene: TRBJ1-1
CDR3aa: CASSPGREGNTEAFF
CDR3nt: TGTGCCAGCTCACCGGGGAGGGAAGGGAACACTGAAGCTTTCTTT

abundance: -
d_gene: TRBD1
v_gene: TRBV7-6
j_gene: TRBJ2-2
CDR3aa: CASSLQGANTGELFF
CDR3nt: TGTGCCAGCAGCCTACAGGGGGCGAACACCGGGGAGCTGTTTTTT

abundance: -
d_gene: -
v_gene: TRBV19
j_gene: TRBJ1-5
CDR3aa: CASSDRQIYSNQPQHF
CDR3nt: TGTGCCAGTAGTGACCGACAGATATATAGCAATCAGCCCCAGCATTTT

abundance: -
d_gene: TRBD2
v_gene: TRBV5-1
j_gene: TRBJ2-1
CDR3aa: CASSLSGIGEQFF
CDR3nt: TGCGCCAGCAGCCTTAGCGGGATCGGGGAGCAGTTCTTC

abundance: -
d_gene: -
v_gene: TRBV6-5
j_gene: TRBJ2-7
CDR3aa: CASSYGGHYEQYF
CDR3nt: TGTGCCAGCAGTTACGGCGGCCACTACGAGCAGTACTTC

abundance: -
d_gene: -
v_gene: TRBV5-6
j_gene: TRBJ2-5
CDR3aa: CASSLEGGLLETQYF
CDR3nt: TGTGCCAGCAGCTTGGAAGGGGGGCTGTTAGAGACCCAGTACTTC

abundance: -
d_gene: -
v_gene: TRBV6-5
j_gene: TRBJ2-5
CDR3aa: CASSVTGMVKTQYF
CDR3nt: TGTGCCAGCAGTGTAACAGGGATGGTGAAGACCCAGTACTTC

abundance: -
d_gene: TRBD1
v_gene: TRBV28
j_gene: TRBJ2-2
CDR3aa: CASKWGQEINTGELFF
CDR3nt: TGTGCCAGCAAATGGGGACAGGAAATAAACACCGGGGAGCTGTTTTTT

abundance: -
d_gene: TRBD1
v_gene: TRBV19
j_gene: TRBJ2-1
CDR3aa: CASSTGGSEQFF
CDR3nt: TGTGCCAGTTCTACAGGGGGCAGTGAGCAGTTCTTC

abundance: -
d_gene: -
v_gene: TRBV18
j_gene: TRBJ1-4
CDR3aa: CASSPVGGDEKLFF
CDR3nt: TGTGCCAGCTCACCAGTGGGGGGCGATGAAAAACTGTTTTTT

abundance: -
d_gene: -
v_gene: TRBV2
j_gene: TRBJ2-2
CDR3aa: CASSGGELFF
CDR3nt: TGTGCCAGCAGTGGCGGGGAGCTGTTTTTT

abundance: once
d_gene: -
v_gene: TRBV11-2
j_gene: TRBJ1-1
CDR3aa: CASSPGAANTEAFF
CDR3nt: TGTGCCAGCAGCCCAGGGGCAGCTAACACTGAAGCTTTCTTT

abundance: -
d_gene: -
v_gene: TRBV7-8
j_gene: TRBJ1-1
CDR3aa: CASSPYRVLRNTEAFF
CDR3nt: TGTGCCAGCAGCCCCTACAGGGTTCTCCGGAACACTGAAGCTTTCTTT

abundance: -
d_gene: -
v_gene: TRBV7-3
j_gene: TRBJ2-7
CDR3aa: CASRDWADYEQYF
CDR3nt: TGTGCCAGCAGGGACTGGGCCGACTACGAGCAGTACTTC

abundance: -
d_gene: TRBD1
v_gene: TRBV28
j_gene: TRBJ2-7
CDR3aa: CASSIYGTGIEQYF
CDR3nt: TGTGCCAGCAGCATTTACGGGACAGGCATCGAGCAGTACTTC

abundance: -
d_gene: -
v_gene: TRBV14
j_gene: TRBJ1-1
CDR3aa: CASSQGSGAEAFF
CDR3nt: TGTGCCAGCAGCCAAGGATCGGGGGCTGAAGCTTTCTTT

abundance: -
d_gene: -
v_gene: TRBV15
j_gene: TRBJ1-5
CDR3aa: CATSGRAGRQPQHF
CDR3nt: TGTGCCACCAGCGGGAGGGCAGGGAGACAGCCCCAGCATTTT

abundance: -
d_gene: -
v_gene: TRBV15
j_gene: TRBJ1-2
CDR3aa: CATADGILGDYGYTF
CDR3nt: TGTGCCACCGCCGACGGTATCCTAGGGGACTATGGCTACACCTTC

abundance: -
d_gene: TRBD2
v_gene: TRBV7-6
j_gene: TRBJ2-7
CDR3aa: CASSLLAGGTVLREQYF
CDR3nt: TGTGCCAGCAGCCTCCTAGCGGGAGGCACCGTTTTGAGAGAGCAGTACTTC

abundance: once
d_gene: -
v_gene: TRBV19
j_gene: TRBJ1-1
CDR3aa: CASSFRSMNTEAFF
CDR3nt: TGTGCCAGTAGTTTTCGCTCGATGAACACTGAAGCTTTCTTT

abundance: -
d_gene: -
v_gene: TRBV10-3
j_gene: TRBJ1-5
CDR3aa: CAISDESGGNQPQHF
CDR3nt: TGTGCCATCAGTGACGAGTCAGGGGGCAATCAGCCCCAGCATTTT

abundance: -
d_gene: -
v_gene: TRBV5-1
j_gene: TRBJ2-3
CDR3aa: CASSLAQPGSTDTQYF
CDR3nt: TGCGCCAGCAGCTTGGCCCAACCGGGTAGCACAGATACGCAGTATTTT

abundance: -
d_gene: -
v_gene: TRBV7-9
j_gene: TRBJ1-1
CDR3aa: CASSLAQMNTEAFF
CDR3nt: TGTGCCAGCAGCTTAGCCCAAATGAACACTGAAGCTTTCTTT

abundance: -
d_gene: TRBD2
v_gene: TRBV7-2
j_gene: TRBJ2-3
CDR3aa: CASSLAPSGRGDTQYF
CDR3nt: TGTGCCAGCAGCTTAGCACCTAGCGGGCGGGGGGATACGCAGTATTTT

abundance: -
d_gene: -
v_gene: TRBV29-1
j_gene: TRBJ2-2
CDR3aa: CSVHRGGTGELFF
CDR3nt: TGCAGCGTCCACAGGGGAGGGACCGGGGAGCTGTTTTTT

abundance: -
d_gene: -
v_gene: TRBV6-6
j_gene: TRBJ1-2
CDR3aa: CASAEGSVDGYTF
CDR3nt: TGTGCCAGCGCGGAGGGGTCGGTGGATGGCTACACCTTC

abundance: -
d_gene: -
v_gene: TRBV5-1
j_gene: TRBJ1-5
CDR3aa: CASSPRRTAGNQPQHF
CDR3nt: TGCGCCAGCAGCCCAAGACGGACGGCCGGGAATCAGCCCCAGCATTTT

abundance: -
d_gene: -
v_gene: TRBV28
j_gene: TRBJ2-7
CDR3aa: CASRLIGPQVSQDF
CDR3nt: TGTGCCAGCCGACTAATAGGACCTCAGGTCTCGCAGGACTTC

abundance: -
d_gene: -
v_gene: TRBV9
j_gene: TRBJ2-5
CDR3aa: CASSDVDQETQYF
CDR3nt: TGTGCCAGCAGCGACGTGGACCAAGAGACCCAGTACTTC

abundance: -
d_gene: -
v_gene: TRBV29-1
j_gene: TRBJ2-1
CDR3aa: CSVEKGGGGYNEQFF
CDR3nt: TGCAGCGTTGAAAAGGGTGGGGGAGGCTACAATGAGCAGTTCTTC

abundance: -
d_gene: -
v_gene: TRBV28
j_gene: TRBJ2-7
CDR3aa: CASGGAGEITYEQYF
CDR3nt: TGTGCCAGCGGGGGAGCAGGGGAGATAACCTACGAGCAGTACTTC

abundance: -
d_gene: -
v_gene: TRBV11-3
j_gene: TRBJ2-1
CDR3aa: CASSLEPPDNEQFF
CDR3nt: TGTGCCAGCAGCTTAGAACCCCCCGACAATGAGCAGTTCTTC

abundance: few
d_gene: TRBD1
v_gene: TRBV29-1
j_gene: TRBJ1-1
CDR3aa: CSAHRGMNTEAFF
CDR3nt: TGCAGCGCCCACAGGGGCATGAACACTGAAGCTTTCTTT

abundance: -
d_gene: -
v_gene: TRBV2
j_gene: TRBJ2-1
CDR3aa: CASRATIPNEQFF
CDR3nt: TGTGCCAGCAGGGCGACGATCCCCAATGAGCAGTTCTTC

abundance: -
d_gene: TRBD2
v_gene: TRBV7-9
j_gene: TRBJ2-1
CDR3aa: CASKTSGRSYNEQFF
CDR3nt: TGTGCCAGCAAGACTAGCGGGAGGTCCTACAATGAGCAGTTCTTC

abundance: -
d_gene: -
v_gene: TRBV9
j_gene: TRBJ1-5
CDR3aa: CASSPERSNQPQHF
CDR3nt: TGTGCCAGCAGCCCCGAGCGTAGCAATCAGCCCCAGCATTTT

abundance: few
d_gene: TRBD1
v_gene: TRBV4-2
j_gene: TRBJ1-1
CDR3aa: CASKPGGSDTEAFF
CDR3nt: TGTGCCAGCAAACCAGGGGGATCAGACACTGAAGCTTTCTTT

abundance: -
d_gene: -
v_gene: TRBV6-6
j_gene: TRBJ2-7
CDR3aa: CASIGTATYEQYF
CDR3nt: TGTGCCAGCATCGGAACAGCCACCTACGAGCAGTACTTC

abundance: -
d_gene: -
v_gene: TRBV7-6
j_gene: TRBJ2-1
CDR3aa: CASSLAFTNEQFF
CDR3nt: TGTGCCAGCAGCTTAGCGTTCACGAATGAGCAGTTCTTC

abundance: -
d_gene: -
v_gene: TRBV7-3
j_gene: TRBJ2-1
CDR3aa: CASSLSRDGDEQFF
CDR3nt: TGTGCCAGCAGCTTATCCCGGGACGGGGATGAGCAGTTCTTC

abundance: -
d_gene: -
v_gene: TRBV11-2
j_gene: TRBJ1-4
CDR3aa: CASSLTQGANEKLFF
CDR3nt: TGTGCCAGCAGCTTGACACAGGGTGCTAATGAAAAACTGTTTTTT

abundance: -
d_gene: -
v_gene: TRBV6-4
j_gene: TRBJ2-6
CDR3aa: CASSDSGGAGANVLTF
CDR3nt: TGTGCCAGCAGTGACTCGGGGGGCGCGGGGGCCAACGTCCTGACTTTC

abundance: few
d_gene: -
v_gene: TRBV7-9
j_gene: TRBJ1-4
CDR3aa: CASKHSLNDGKLFF
CDR3nt: TGTGCCAGCAAACATTCGCTTAATGATGGAAAACTGTTTTTT

abundance: -
d_gene: TRBD2
v_gene: TRBV7-9
j_gene: TRBJ2-1
CDR3aa: CASSPGLAGGPAEQFF
CDR3nt: TGTGCCAGCAGCCCGGGACTAGCGGGAGGGCCAGCTGAGCAGTTCTTC

abundance: once
d_gene: TRBD1
v_gene: TRBV5-1
j_gene: TRBJ1-3
CDR3aa: CASSPSDRPGNTIYF
CDR3nt: TGCGCCAGCAGCCCATCGGACAGGCCTGGAAACACCATATATTTT

abundance: -
d_gene: TRBD1
v_gene: TRBV6-1
j_gene: TRBJ1-2
CDR3aa: CASSDRQGGGYTF
CDR3nt: TGTGCCAGCAGTGACCGACAGGGTGGCGGCTACACCTTC

abundance: -
d_gene: TRBD2
v_gene: TRBV11-2
j_gene: TRBJ2-1
CDR3aa: CASSLGPGLAAYNEQFF
CDR3nt: TGTGCCAGCAGCTTAGGACCGGGACTAGCAGCCTACAATGAGCAGTTCTTC

abundance: -
d_gene: -
v_gene: TRBV6-6
j_gene: TRBJ2-7
CDR3aa: CASSYTEHEQYF
CDR3nt: TGTGCCAGCAGTTATACTGAACACGAGCAGTACTTC

abundance: -
d_gene: -
v_gene: TRBV5-1
j_gene: TRBJ2-6
CDR3aa: CASSLGTGMEAGANVLTF
CDR3nt: TGCGCCAGCAGCTTAGGAACCGGGATGGAGGCTGGGGCCAACGTCCTGACTTTC